This T cell receptor beta chain stems from a study of blood T cell repertoires in COVID-19. The CDR3 totals 16 residues. Germline V gives CDR1 MGHRA, CDR2 YSYEKL. Trimming cost V 1 base and J 5 bases, with 16 bases left between them. Using immunoSEQ multiplex PCR, the repertoire was profiled, and TCRdb retains in-frame clones only, with some absent. The data contain about 320,000 clones, around 90% of them seen just once; the ten biggest clones take up around 5.9%. This TCR was recovered from a woman aged 30 to 39 who had recovered from COVID-19. Sequencing was carried out using PBMCs or T cells enriched from blood (not recorded which). The chain carries TRBV4-1 and TRBJ2-3; weak D call: TRBD2 (6 bases). The CDR3 DNA follows: TGCGCCAGCAGCCAAGTGGTGTGGGGGGTCCAAGATACGCAGTATTTT. Amino acids: CASSQVVWGVQDTQYF.